One T cell receptor beta chain is described in this entry. Its antigen is not yet known. No base qualities exist here, and no much larger clone lies one base off it. The source of the sample is a study of blood T cell repertoires in COVID-19 (dated by TCRdb to 2020 to 2021). Regarding the complete study: The collaborator samples originated in the United States, Italy and Spain and spanned the acute and convalescent phases of COVID-19. The material from the prospective study consisted of cDNA or gDNA derived from T cells, B-cell-depleted T cells, or PBMCs. The dataset comprised deeply sampled blood TCRbeta repertoires from subjects exposed to, actively infected with, or recovered from COVID-19. The repertoires were made available in a free public database intended to serve as a resource for research on the immune response to SARS-CoV-2. Samples were obtained from the ongoing ImmuneRACE study (first 160 participants) and from 1,254 subjects provided by 6 global collaborators. A de-identified subject ID, COVID-19 status, age in years and sex were almost always included in the sample metadata. Where available, HLA class I and class II types were taken from metadata supplied by the sample provider and were not determined by assay-based typing. Beyond this particular receptor, the publication reports: The amount of clinical and demographic metadata varied by source and participant and was provided uncurated.

TCRbeta CDR3 regions were amplified from genomic DNA using the immunoSEQ Assay, a bias-controlled multiplex PCR. The original methods were these. The number of nucleated cells in each sample was estimated by amplification of reference gene primers within the assay. To quantify the absolute abundance of each unique TCRbeta CDR3 rearrangement, sequence reads were collapsed and filtered. For each sample, productive Simpson clonality was calculated as the square root of Simpson's diversity index across productive rearrangements. TCRdb carries this immuneACCESS record with in-frame sequences only. Its versions omit some clonotypes, under half of them owing to an unresolved V gene in the studies checked, with the rest unexplained. V, J and clone size reflect that table, while D and trimming were determined from the DNA. The sample has around 72,000 clones on record, roughly 80% of them singletons. 20% to 25% of the sample belongs to the ten largest clones.

Collaborating institutions collected whole blood in K2EDTA tubes following their own protocols. For TCRbeta analysis, collaborators shipped samples in one of three forms: frozen whole blood, isolated PBMCs, or DNA extracted from either of those sample types. V is reduced by 5 bases and J by 3 bases, leaving a spacing of 14 bases between them. The germline V gene encodes CDR1 LNHDA and CDR2 SQIVND (reference sequence). The CDR3 starts with the cysteine, ends with the phenylalanine, and has 15 residues. Just CDR3 DNA is preserved here, 45 bases in frame from base 1. This receptor was identified in an older woman with acute or convalescent COVID-19. The source material was peripheral blood. The chain employs TRBV19 and TRBJ1-5; no D gene is confidently identified. The DNA reads TGTGCCAGTAGTCCGTCGAGGAGGGCCAATCAGCCCCAGCATTTT. Translated, it reads CASSPSRRANQPQHF. Extended through the reference TRBV19 and TRBJ1-5 proteins, this CDR3 yields the full variable domain: DGGITQSPKYLFRKEGQNVTLSCEQNLNHDAMYWYRQDPGQGLRLIYYSQIVNDFQKGDIAEGYSVSREKKESFPLTVTSAQKNPTAFYLCASSPSRRANQPQHFGDGTRLSIL.